These 26 T cell receptor beta chains were all obtained from the same sample, sequenced in a study of blood T cell repertoires in COVID-19 (dated by TCRdb to 2018 to 2020). The library was obtained by the immunoSEQ multiplex PCR assay. TCRdb carries this immuneACCESS record with in-frame sequences only. Its versions omit some clonotypes, under half of them owing to an unresolved V gene in the studies checked, with the rest unexplained. The sample records fewer than 300,000 clones, 80% to 85% of which are singletons. The leading ten clones occupy 2.5% to 3% of the sample. Sequencing used peripheral blood. The source is a woman in her fifties or sixties with active or convalescent COVID-19.

The chain is built from TRBV28 and TRBJ1-2; 7 positions match TRBD1. The CDR3 covers 14 residues. CDR1 and CDR2 (germline): MDHEN, SYDVKM. V shed 6 bases, J shed 6 bases, and the junction held 10 bases outside the gene matches. The DNA of the CDR3 is TGTGCCAGCAGAAGACACAGGGGTTCGGATGGCTACACCTTC. As protein: CASRRHRGSDGYTF.

As concerns this clone: A read error may produce the germline difference seen at one junction end. The chain carries TRBV6-6 and TRBJ1-2; TRBD1 might be the D (6 bases). The germline CDR1 and CDR2 sequences are MNHNY and SVGAGI (reference sequence). The CDR3 sequence is 13 residues long. CDR3 amino acids: CASSYYLDSPCSF. The CDR3 nucleotides read TGTGCCAGCAGTTACTATTTGGACAGCCCGTGTAGCTTC.

The chain is built from TRBV25-1 and TRBJ1-2, with 7 bases identical to TRBD1. CDR1 MGHDK and CDR2 SYGVNS come from the germline V gene. The CDR3 is 13 residues long. V trimming: 7 bases; J trimming: 2 bases; junction bases outside the gene matches: 4. In DNA form, the CDR3 reads TGTGCCAGCATAGGGACAGACAACTATGGCTACACCTTC. This gives the protein CASIGTDNYGYTF.

The rearrangement links TRBV5-1 to TRBJ2-3; 9 nucleotides match TRBD2. This CDR3 has 18 residues. Germline V CDR1 and CDR2: SGHRS, YFSETQ. The V segment lost 0 bases and the J segment 6 bases; nucleotides outside the gene matches: 14. CDR3 sequence: CASSLGYGLAGTTDTQYF. DNA of the CDR3: TGCGCCAGCAGCTTGGGGTATGGCCTAGCGGGGACCACGGATACGCAGTATTTT. Full variable domain (outside the CDR3, taken from reference TRBV5-1 and TRBJ2-3): KAGVTQTPRYLIKTRGQQVTLSCSPISGHRSVSWYQQTPGQGLQFLFEYFSETQRNKGNFPGRFSGRQFSNSRSEMNVSTLELGDSALYLCASSLGYGLAGTTDTQYFGPGTRLTVL.

The genes are TRBV7-2 and TRBJ1-3, with 10 bases that match TRBD1. Losses at the gene ends were 4 bases for V and 4 bases for J; bases not matched to a gene: 7. CDR1 and CDR2 from the germline V gene are SGHTA and FQGNSA. The CDR3 runs 16 residues. CDR3 DNA: TGTGCCAGCAGCTCATTCGACAGGGGGCTCGGAAACACCATATATTTT. Translating it yields CASSSFDRGLGNTIYF.

The chain combines TRBV19 with TRBJ2-7, with D tentatively TRBD1 (7 bases). V shed 7 bases and J shed 2 bases, with 15 bases lying between them. Germline V gene sequence: CDR1 LNHDA, CDR2 SQIVND (reference sequence). This CDR3 has 14 residues. This CDR3 is CASTQGGGPYEQYF. The DNA for the CDR3 is TGTGCCAGTACTCAGGGGGGAGGACCCTACGAGCAGTACTTC.

As to this clone: Other DNA sequences within the sample encode an identical CDR3. This chain joins TRBV19 and TRBJ2-7, with 11 positions matching TRBD2. Germline lookup yields CDR1 LNHDA and CDR2 SQIVND (reference sequence). The V gene end was trimmed by 3 bases and the J gene end by 4 bases; junction bases not matched to a gene: 5. The CDR3 is made up of 15 amino acids. The CDR3 sequence: CASSMALAGGYEQYF. The CDR3 DNA follows: TGTGCCAGTAGTATGGCCCTAGCGGGGGGATACGAGCAGTACTTC.

The CDR3 sequence: CATSDPDGVTEAFF. CDR3 nucleotides: TGTGCCACCAGTGATCCGGACGGGGTCACTGAAGCTTTCTTT. The genes are TRBV24-1 and TRBJ1-1; D unresolved. The CDR3 extends over 14 amino acids. V was clipped by 3 bases and J by 4 bases, with 11 bases between them. Germline lookup yields CDR1 KGHDR and CDR2 SFDVKD.

This CDR3 is CATSRGGSTDTQYF. The CDR3 nucleotides read TGTGCCACCAGCCGGGGGGGGAGCACAGATACGCAGTATTTT. The rearrangement joins TRBV15 to TRBJ2-3; 8 nucleotides agree with TRBD2. Germline V gives CDR1 LNHNV, CDR2 YYDKDF (reference sequence). V lost 5 bases to trimming and J lost 0 bases; unmatched junction nucleotides: 1. This CDR3 has 14 amino acids.

This clone was seen a handful of times. The J gene is TRBJ1-3, the V gene TRBV5-1, with a tentative D call TRBD1 (6 bases). V lost 0 bases and J lost 0, with 10 bases in between. Germline lookup yields CDR1 SGHRS and CDR2 YFSETQ. The CDR3 is 16 residues long. CDR3 in amino acids: CASSLAGGSSGNTIYF. In nucleotides, the CDR3 is TGCGCCAGCAGCTTGGCGGGGGGCAGCTCTGGAAACACCATATATTTT.

This clone was counted a single time. The chain couples TRBV5-8 to TRBJ1-2, with 9 bases matching TRBD1. The length of the CDR3 is 15 residues. Trimming took 4 bases from V and 3 from J; bases not matched to a gene: 7. Germline V gene data show CDR1 as SGHTS and CDR2 as YDEGEE. Here the CDR3 reads CASSDRGIGDYGYTF. The CDR3 DNA sequence: TGTGCCAGCAGCGACAGGGGGATTGGGGACTATGGCTACACCTTC.

The chain has TRBV9 and TRBJ2-7, with a weak D call TRBD1 (6 bases). The V end lost 2 bases, the J end lost 7 bases, and 16 bases lay between the germline ends. This CDR3 contains 14 residues. The V gene's germline CDR1 is SGDLS and CDR2 YYNGEE. The CDR3 reads CASSVQPGVGEQYF. CDR3 coding DNA: TGTGCCAGCAGCGTCCAACCAGGGGTTGGGGAGCAGTACTTC.

This clone was seen a few times. This chain uses TRBV2 with TRBJ1-5, with a possible D match to TRBD1 (5 bases). The CDR3 runs 15 residues. Germline V CDR1 and CDR2: SNHLY, FYNNEI. V lost 0 bases and J 6 bases, leaving 12 bases between the germline ends. CDR3 amino acids: CASSEAAGRGQPQHF. CDR3 DNA: TGTGCCAGCAGTGAAGCGGCAGGGAGGGGTCAGCCCCAGCATTTT.

This chain connects TRBV7-9 to TRBJ1-2; 8 bases map to TRBD1. This CDR3 region has 13 residues. The germline CDR1 and CDR2 sequences are SEHNR and FQNEAQ (reference sequence). The ends lost 5 bases at V and 3 bases at J; junction bases unmatched: 2. The CDR3 bases are TGTGCCAGCAGCGTGGGACAGGACTATGGCTACACCTTC. Translation gives CASSVGQDYGYTF. Full variable domain (missing parts from reference TRBV7-9 and TRBJ1-2): DTGVSQNPRHKITKRGQNVTFRCDPISEHNRLYWYRQTLGQGPEFLTYFQNEAQLEKSRLLSDRFSAERPKGSFSTLEIQRTEQGDSAMYLCASSVGQDYGYTFGSGTRLTVV.

The J gene is TRBJ1-1, the V gene TRBV19; 9 nucleotides line up with TRBD1. Losses at the gene ends were 5 bases for V and 3 bases for J; bases not matched to a gene: 4. The CDR3 is made up of 14 amino acids. Germline CDR1 LNHDA, CDR2 SQIVND (reference sequence). CDR3 DNA sequence: TGTGCCAGTAGTCGACAGGGGGAGTACACTGAAGCTTTCTTT. Translated: CASSRQGEYTEAFF. The full variable domain, rest sourced from reference TRBV19 and TRBJ1-1, is DGGITQSPKYLFRKEGQNVTLSCEQNLNHDAMYWYRQDPGQGLRLIYYSQIVNDFQKGDIAEGYSVSREKKESFPLTVTSAQKNPTAFYLCASSRQGEYTEAFFGQGTRLTVV.

V is TRBV6-5 and J is TRBJ2-4; D possibly corresponds to TRBD2 (5 bases). Trimming removed 6 bases at V and 6 bases at J, with 12 bases between. Germline V gene sequence: CDR1 MNHEY, CDR2 SVGAGI. This CDR3 comprises 13 residues. The CDR3 spells CASRRALGNIQYF. CDR3 DNA: TGTGCCAGCAGGCGGGCTTTGGGAAACATTCAGTACTTC.

The J gene is TRBJ2-5, the V gene TRBV4-1; TRBD2 matches 11 bases. In germline, CDR1 is MGHRA, CDR2 YSYEKL. Trimming at V came to 5 bases and at J to 6 bases, leaving 11 bases not matched to a gene. There are 16 residues in the CDR3. The CDR3 spells CASSSVSGGAQKTQYF. The CDR3, as DNA: TGCGCCAGCAGCTCTGTTAGCGGGGGGGCCCAGAAGACCCAGTACTTC.

This clone has just one count. The chain couples TRBV5-1 to TRBJ2-1; 9 bases are a match to TRBD1. The CDR3 totals 15 residues. CDR1 is SGHRS, CDR2 YFSETQ, per germline. J lost 5 bases, V lost 3 bases, and 6 bases had no gene match. CDR3 nucleotides: TGCGCCAGCAGCTGGGGACAGGGCCCTAACAATGAGCAGTTCTTC. This codes for CASSWGQGPNNEQFF.

The genes are TRBV2 and TRBJ1-2, with 8 bases identical to TRBD1. Germline trimming cut 4 bases from V and 8 bases from J; bases unmatched to any gene: 3. Germline lookup yields CDR1 SNHLY and CDR2 FYNNEI. The CDR3 contains 12 residues. CDR3 in DNA: TGTGCCAGCAGTGGACAGGGGAAGGGCTACACCTTC. Residues: CASSGQGKGYTF.

The J gene is TRBJ2-1, the V gene TRBV11-3; 10 bases agree with TRBD2. The CDR3 has 15 residues. CDR1 and CDR2 (germline): SGHNT, YENEEA. Trimming at V came to 2 bases and at J to 3 bases, leaving 1 base not matched to a gene. The CDR3 protein is CASSLIAGGYNEQFF. The CDR3 region has the DNA TGTGCCAGCAGCTTAATAGCGGGGGGCTACAATGAGCAGTTCTTC.

The chain uses TRBV2 and TRBJ1-6; 7 nucleotides match TRBD1. The V gene end was trimmed by 11 bases and the J gene end by 6 bases; junction bases not matched to a gene: 7. Germline V gene lookup returns CDR1 SNHLY and CDR2 FYNNEI. This CDR3 is built from 13 residues. In DNA form, the CDR3 reads TGTGCCGGGAGACAGGGCCCTAATTCACCCCTCCACTTT. It encodes CAGRQGPNSPLHF.

This chain connects TRBV11-3 to TRBJ2-3; D remains ambiguous. With 5 bases removed from V and 6 bases from J, the gap between germline ends came to 18 bases. CDR3 size: 15 residues. Germline V CDR1 and CDR2: SGHNT, YENEEA. In DNA form, the CDR3 reads TGTGCCAGCAGCCCCGGAAACTTTCACGGGGATACGCAGTATTTT. Amino acid sequence: CASSPGNFHGDTQYF.

The rearrangement links TRBV18 to TRBJ1-6; D is ambiguous. Germline V gives CDR1 KGHSH, CDR2 LQKENI. The V gene lost 6 bases and the J gene lost 5 bases, with 8 bases spanning the gap. The CDR3 runs 13 residues. Here the CDR3 DNA reads TGTGCCAGCTCGATGGTAGATAATTCACCCCTCCACTTT. Translated: CASSMVDNSPLHF.

J is TRBJ1-5 and V is TRBV6-5, with 7 positions matching TRBD1. CDR1 is MNHEY and CDR2 is SVGAGI in the germline V gene. The CDR3 is 15 amino acids. V dropped 6 bases and J dropped 0; count of bases not matched to a gene: 5. CDR3 sequence reads: CASRPTGDSNQPQHF. The CDR3 region has the DNA TGTGCCAGCAGACCCACAGGGGATAGCAATCAGCCCCAGCATTTT.

The CDR3 protein is CASSYVRGRRNSPLHF. DNA of the CDR3: TGTGCCAGCAGTTACGTTAGGGGTAGAAGGAACTCACCCCTCCACTTT. The J gene is TRBJ1-6, the V gene TRBV6-5; the D gene is possibly TRBD1 (5 bases). Trimming shortened V by 2 bases and J by 10 bases, and 18 bases separated the two germline ends. The CDR3 is 16 residues long. Germline CDR1 and CDR2: MNHEY and SVGAGI.

This clone was seen once. J is TRBJ2-7 and V is TRBV5-1; D perhaps matches TRBD2 (6 bases). Germline V gives CDR1 SGHRS, CDR2 YFSETQ. Trimming cost V 0 bases and J 8 bases, with 12 bases left between them. The CDR3 has 13 residues. CDR3 sequence: CASSLEGRGKQYF. Here the CDR3 DNA reads TGCGCCAGCAGCTTGGAGGGTCGGGGGAAGCAGTACTTC.